This T cell receptor (beta chain) originates from a study of CD8 T cells in ankylosing spondylitis. Study-level findings and limits: Previous work reported some of these motif variants in the synovial fluid and blood of reactive arthritis. One TCR beta motif, made up of roughly eight highly homologous variants, appeared characteristic of ankylosing spondylitis blood. Within matched ankylosing spondylitis synovial fluid, disease-linked clones were reportedly significantly enriched.

The germline CDR1 and CDR2 sequences are ENHRY and SYGVKD. The CDR3 runs 13 residues. J gave up 10 bases and V 4 bases, and 6 bases lay outside the gene matches. One entry per CDR3 protein results from TCRdb running MiXCR on the 5' RACE reads. This sample has 390,000 or so distinct CDR3 sequences, with 20% to 25% found just once. This clonotype has a handful of counts. Its antigen remains unidentified. The material sequenced was blood, either unsorted or a sorted T cell fraction (not recorded which). The gene calls are TRBV10-3 and TRBJ1-4; TRBD1 agrees at 7 bases. This clonotype was sampled from a male donor with ankylosing spondylitis. As DNA, the CDR3 is TGTGCCATCAGTGGAGAGGGGGACAGAAAACTGTTTTTT. It codes for CAISGEGDRKLFF.